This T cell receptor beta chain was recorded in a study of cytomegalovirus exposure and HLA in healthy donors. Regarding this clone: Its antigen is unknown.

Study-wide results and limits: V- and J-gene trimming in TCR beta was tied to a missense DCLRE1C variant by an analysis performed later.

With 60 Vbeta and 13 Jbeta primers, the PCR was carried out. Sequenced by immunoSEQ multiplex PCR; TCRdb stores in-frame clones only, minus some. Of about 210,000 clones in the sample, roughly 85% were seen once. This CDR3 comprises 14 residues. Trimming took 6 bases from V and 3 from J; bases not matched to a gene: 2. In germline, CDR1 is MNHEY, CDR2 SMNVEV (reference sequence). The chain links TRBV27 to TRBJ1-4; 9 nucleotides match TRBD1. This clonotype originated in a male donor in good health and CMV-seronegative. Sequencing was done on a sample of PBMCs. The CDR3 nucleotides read TGTGCCAGCAGGTACAGGGGGCCTAATGAAAAACTGTTTTTT. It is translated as CASRYRGPNEKLFF.